This T cell receptor (beta chain) was sequenced for a study of T cells in Graves' hyperthyroidism and ophthalmopathy. Amplification of TCR beta CDR3 regions used RNA as the template. RT-PCR in the first round (using the HTBI primer set) targeted the TCR CDR3. TCRdb redid the calling of the multiplex PCR reads with MiXCR, one entry per CDR3 protein. The table has over 650,000 distinct CDR3 sequences, just under 45% seen once; the top ten hold approximately 6.8%. Germline assignment: CDR1 SNHLY and CDR2 FYNNEI. The length of the CDR3 is 15 residues. Trimming removed 6 bases from V and 1 base from J; junction bases left unmatched: 8. Diagnosis relied on clinical symptoms, serum thyroxine and TRAb, thyroid ultrasound and orbital computed tomography.

Sequencing used peripheral blood or thyroid tissue (not recorded which). This TCR was sampled from an adult man with Graves' disease, either hyperthyroidism or ophthalmopathy (not recorded which). This sequence joins TRBV2 and TRBJ1-2, with TRBD1 matching 7 bases. The CDR3 DNA reads TGTGCCAGCAGGGACGGGACAGCTAGTAACTATGGCTACACCTTC. As protein: CASRDGTASNYGYTF.